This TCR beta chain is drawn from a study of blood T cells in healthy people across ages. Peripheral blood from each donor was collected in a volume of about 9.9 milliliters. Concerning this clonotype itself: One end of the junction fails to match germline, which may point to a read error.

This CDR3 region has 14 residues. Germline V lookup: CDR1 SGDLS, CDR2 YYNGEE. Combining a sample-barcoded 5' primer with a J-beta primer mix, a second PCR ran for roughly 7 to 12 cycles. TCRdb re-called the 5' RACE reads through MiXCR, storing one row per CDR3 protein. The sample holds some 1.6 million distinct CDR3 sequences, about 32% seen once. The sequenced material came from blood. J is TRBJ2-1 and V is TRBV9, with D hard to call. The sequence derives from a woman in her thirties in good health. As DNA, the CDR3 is TGTGCCAGCAGCGTAGCGGGCTCCTACAATGGGCAGTTCTTC. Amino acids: CASSVAGSYNGQFF.